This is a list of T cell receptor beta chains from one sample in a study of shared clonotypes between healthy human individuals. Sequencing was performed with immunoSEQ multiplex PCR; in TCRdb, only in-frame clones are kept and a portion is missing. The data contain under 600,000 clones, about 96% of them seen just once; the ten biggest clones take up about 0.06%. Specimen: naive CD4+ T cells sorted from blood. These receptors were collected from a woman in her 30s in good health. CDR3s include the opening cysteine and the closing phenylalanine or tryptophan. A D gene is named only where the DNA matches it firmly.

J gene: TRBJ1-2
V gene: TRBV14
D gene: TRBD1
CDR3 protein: CASSPRTGDGYTF
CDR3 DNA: TGTGCCAGCAGCCCACGGACAGGGGATGGCTACACCTTC

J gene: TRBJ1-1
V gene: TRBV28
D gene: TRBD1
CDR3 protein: CASSGTGDTEAFF
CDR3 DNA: TGTGCCAGCAGTGGGACAGGGGACACTGAAGCTTTCTTT

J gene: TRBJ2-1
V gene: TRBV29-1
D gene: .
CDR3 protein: CSVPLGSGSSYNEQFF
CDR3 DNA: TGCAGCGTTCCCCTCGGTTCAGGAAGCTCCTACAATGAGCAGTTCTTC

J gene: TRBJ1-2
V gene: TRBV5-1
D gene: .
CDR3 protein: CASTPGGTRGYTF
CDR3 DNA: TGCGCCAGCACCCCCGGGGGGACCCGTGGCTACACCTTC

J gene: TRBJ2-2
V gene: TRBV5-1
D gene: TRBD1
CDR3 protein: CASSTGQDTGELFF
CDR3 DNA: TGCGCCAGCAGCACGGGACAGGACACCGGGGAGCTGTTTTTT

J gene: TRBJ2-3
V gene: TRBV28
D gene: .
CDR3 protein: CASSWGGGLDTQYF
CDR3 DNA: TGTGCCAGCAGTTGGGGAGGGGGGCTAGATACGCAGTATTTT

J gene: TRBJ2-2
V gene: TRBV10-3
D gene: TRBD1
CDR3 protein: CAIRDRQGADTGELFF
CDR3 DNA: TGTGCCATCAGGGACCGACAGGGGGCTGACACCGGGGAGCTGTTTTTT

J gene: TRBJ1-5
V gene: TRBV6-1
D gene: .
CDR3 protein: CASRLQADSNQPQHF
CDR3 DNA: TGTGCCAGCAGACTCCAGGCGGATAGCAATCAGCCCCAGCATTTT

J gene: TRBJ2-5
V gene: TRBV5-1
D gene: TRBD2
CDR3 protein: CASSSGGETQYF
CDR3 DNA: TGCGCCAGCAGCTCGGGAGGGGAGACCCAGTACTTC

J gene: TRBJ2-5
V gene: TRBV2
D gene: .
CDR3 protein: CASRVQGSQETQYF
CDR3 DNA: TGTGCCAGCAGGGTCCAGGGTAGTCAAGAGACCCAGTACTTC